These 25 T cell receptor beta chains were all obtained from the same sample, sequenced in a study of OX40 agonist ivuxolimab in advanced cancers. Only in-frame clones appear in the TCRdb table, and some are missing; sequencing was by immunoSEQ multiplex PCR. The repertoire holds roughly 50,000 clones, with around 77% as singletons. Source: CD4+ or CD8+ T cells sorted from blood, taken in a trial of the OX40 agonist ivuxolimab. The receptors shown here come from an adult with an advanced solid tumor such as melanoma, head and neck, liver or kidney cancer.

This chain joins TRBV9 and TRBJ2-1; 10 bases align to TRBD1. Germline-derived CDR1 and CDR2 are SGDLS and YYNGEE. V lost 4 bases to trimming and J lost 0 bases; unmatched junction nucleotides: 4. The CDR3 runs to 16 residues. The CDR3 sequence: CASSRRTGGSYNEQFF. In DNA, the CDR3 is TGTGCCAGCAGCCGCCGGACAGGGGGCTCCTACAATGAGCAGTTCTTC.

The chain couples TRBV18 to TRBJ1-1; D is perhaps TRBD1 (5 bases). The CDR3 spans 13 residues. Germline assignment: CDR1 KGHSH and CDR2 LQKENI. Trimming took off 3 bases at V and 5 bases at J, with 10 bases between the two ends. DNA of the CDR3: TGTGCCAGCTCACCGGGGGGACCGACTGAAGCTTTCTTT. It is translated as CASSPGGPTEAFF.

The rearrangement links TRBV19 to TRBJ2-3; D not certain. This CDR3 spans 15 amino acids. CDR1 is LNHDA and CDR2 is SQIVND in the germline V gene (reference sequence). V lost 6 bases and J 2 bases, leaving 15 bases between the germline ends. The CDR3 nucleotides are TGTGCCAGTAGCCCCGCCAAGGCCTACACAGATACGCAGTATTTT. Its translation is CASSPAKAYTDTQYF.

The rearrangement links TRBV6-5 to TRBJ2-7; 10 bases line up with TRBD1. The germline gives CDR1 MNHEY, CDR2 SVGAGI. This CDR3 contains 16 residues. Trimming at V came to 4 bases and at J to 4 bases, leaving 10 bases not matched to a gene. In DNA form, the CDR3 reads TGTGCCAGCAGTTCTCCCCGGGACAGGGGAGGGTACGAGCAGTACTTC. It specifies CASSSPRDRGGYEQYF.

V and J are TRBV29-1 and TRBJ2-3; no clear D. The CDR3 contains 13 residues. Germline assignment: CDR1 SQVTM and CDR2 ANQGSEA. Trimming cost V 3 bases and J 0 bases, with 7 bases left between them. CDR3 bases: TGCAGCGTTGAGAGTGGGAGCACAGATACGCAGTATTTT. Amino acids: CSVESGSTDTQYF.

The chain joins TRBV4-3 to TRBJ1-2; TRBD1 matches at 7 bases. The V gene end was trimmed by 0 bases and the J gene end by 3 bases; junction bases not matched to a gene: 10. The germline CDR1 and CDR2 sequences are LGHNA and YSLEER. The CDR3 is 17 residues long. The CDR3 DNA is TGCGCCAGCAGCCAAGATCGAGGGGGCAGGGAACACTATGGCTACACCTTC. Translation: CASSQDRGGREHYGYTF.

This clone was seen a single time. This chain connects TRBV5-1 to TRBJ1-2, with TRBD1 identical over 9 bases. Germline V CDR1 and CDR2: SGHRS, YFSETQ. V lost 0 bases to trimming and J lost 6 bases; unmatched junction nucleotides: 3. The length of the CDR3 is 14 residues. CDR3 residues: CASSLAGTGNGYTF. CDR3 nucleotide sequence: TGCGCCAGCAGCTTGGCCGGGACAGGGAATGGCTACACCTTC.

The V gene is TRBV2, the J gene TRBJ1-5; D gene unclear. The CDR3 is made up of 12 amino acids. Trimming left V 7 bases short and J 10 bases short, with 14 bases between. Per the germline V gene, CDR1 is SNHLY and CDR2 is FYNNEI. The CDR3 DNA reads TGTGCCAGCACTTCCCTCGTAGGACCCCAGCATTTT. Its protein product is CASTSLVGPQHF.

This clone was observed a few times. This sequence joins TRBV9 and TRBJ2-3; no definite D call. The germline V and J ends were trimmed by 4 bases and 5 bases, with 14 bases remaining between them. Per the germline V gene, CDR1 is SGDLS and CDR2 is YYNGEE. The CDR3 spans 14 residues. The CDR3 nucleotides are TGTGCCAGCAGCCCTGGGTCCGGCGGAGATACGCAGTATTTT. Translating gives CASSPGSGGDTQYF. The whole variable domain, filled in from reference TRBV9 and TRBJ2-3, reads DSGVTQTPKHLITATGQRVTLRCSPRSGDLSVYWYQQSLDQGLQFLIQYYNGEERAKGNILERFSAQQFPDLHSELNLSSLELGDSALYFCASSPGSGGDTQYFGPGTRLTVL.

This chain links TRBV30 with TRBJ2-5; D assignment may be TRBD1 or TRBD2 (6 bases each). The CDR3 sequence is 14 residues long. Per the germline V gene, CDR1 is GTSNPN and CDR2 is SVGIG (reference sequence). V shed 0 bases and J shed 1 base, with 9 bases lying between them. The CDR3 reads CAWSVGGSQETQYF. In DNA, the CDR3 is TGTGCCTGGAGTGTAGGGGGGAGCCAAGAGACCCAGTACTTC.

Concerning this clone itself: In the same sample, other DNA sequences code for this CDR3. The chain uses TRBV10-1 and TRBJ2-2; the D is unclear. Germline assignment: CDR1 WNHNN and CDR2 SYGVQD (reference sequence). This CDR3 comprises 13 residues. Trimming stripped 3 bases from V and 2 bases from J, with 4 bases between. The CDR3, as DNA: TGCGCCAGCAGTGACGGAAACACCGGGGAGCTGTTTTTT. It is translated as CASSDGNTGELFF.

Comment on this clone: This CDR3 is also generated by other DNA sequences in the sample. This chain uses TRBV5-1 with TRBJ1-1, with D tentatively TRBD1 (5 bases). The germline V gene encodes CDR1 SGHRS and CDR2 YFSETQ. V lost 2 bases and J lost 2, with 10 bases in between. The CDR3 is made up of 14 amino acids. The CDR3 DNA is TGCGCCAGCAGCTTAGCGACAGTAAACACTGAAGCTTTCTTT. This codes for CASSLATVNTEAFF. Full variable domain (rest looked up from reference TRBV5-1 and TRBJ1-1): KAGVTQTPRYLIKTRGQQVTLSCSPISGHRSVSWYQQTPGQGLQFLFEYFSETQRNKGNFPGRFSGRQFSNSRSEMNVSTLELGDSALYLCASSLATVNTEAFFGQGTRLTVV.

This chain uses TRBV6-6 with TRBJ1-1; no definite D call. V lost 2 bases and J lost 6, with 19 bases in between. This CDR3 has 16 amino acids. Germline CDR1 reads MNHNY; CDR2 reads SVGAGI (reference sequence). The CDR3 is CASSYLGVGWVPEAFF. The DNA for the CDR3 is TGTGCCAGCAGTTACCTGGGCGTGGGGTGGGTACCTGAAGCTTTCTTT.

The rearrangement uses TRBV7-2 and TRBJ1-2; 9 nucleotides line up with TRBD1. With V trimmed by 5 bases and J by 4 bases, 8 bases remained unmatched. The CDR3 consists of 15 residues. Per the germline V gene, CDR1 is SGHTA and CDR2 is FQGNSA. The CDR3 bases are TGTGCCAGCAGCCCTCAGACAGGGGGAGGCTATGGCTACACCTTC. Protein: CASSPQTGGGYGYTF.

This clone was observed a few times. The chain couples TRBV6-5 to TRBJ2-7; D is unclear. Germline CDR1 reads MNHEY; CDR2 reads SVGAGI. The germline V and J ends were trimmed by 2 bases and 2 bases, with 10 bases remaining between them. The CDR3 extends over 14 amino acids. The CDR3 nucleotides read TGTGCCAGCAGTTACCGGCGACGGGCCTACGAGCAGTACTTC. Translated, it gives CASSYRRRAYEQYF.

The chain links TRBV4-3 to TRBJ1-5; 10 nucleotides align to TRBD1. Germline trimming cut 0 bases from V and 7 bases from J; bases unmatched to any gene: 6. This CDR3 is 16 amino acids long. Looked up from germline, CDR1 is LGHNA and CDR2 is YSLEER. The CDR3 sequence is CASSQDRGTGEQPQHF. In DNA form, the CDR3 reads TGCGCCAGCAGCCAAGATCGTGGGACAGGGGAACAGCCCCAGCATTTT.

This clone was detected only once. The chain uses TRBV6-5 and TRBJ1-2; 7 positions agree with TRBD1. The CDR3 length is 13 residues. J was trimmed by 4 bases and V by 6 bases; bases with no gene match: 5. Germline assignment: CDR1 MNHEY and CDR2 SVGAGI. The CDR3 here is CASSWGDSYGYTF. CDR3 DNA: TGTGCCAGCAGCTGGGGGGACAGCTATGGCTACACCTTC.

This clone has only one observation. J is TRBJ2-3 and V is TRBV5-4, with TRBD2 matching 8 bases. V was pared by 0 bases and J by 4 bases, with 4 bases of the junction left unmatched. CDR1 and CDR2 (germline): SGHNT, YYREEE (reference sequence). The CDR3 sequence is 15 residues long. The CDR3 spells CASSLVPGGPDTQYF. The CDR3 DNA follows: TGTGCCAGCAGCTTGGTCCCGGGGGGGCCAGATACGCAGTATTTT.

The rearrangement joins TRBV6-5 to TRBJ1-3; 7 bases fit TRBD1. The germline V gene encodes CDR1 MNHEY and CDR2 SVGAGI. The CDR3 sequence is 15 residues long. The V segment lost 7 bases and the J segment 2 bases; nucleotides outside the gene matches: 8. The CDR3 is CASTQRGHPGNTIYF. The CDR3 DNA is TGTGCCAGCACTCAGAGGGGGCACCCTGGAAACACCATATATTTT.

The rearrangement links TRBV5-5 to TRBJ1-4; D remains unclear. V shed 1 base and J shed 7 bases, with 11 bases lying between them. Germline V gene data show CDR1 as SGHKS and CDR2 as YYEKEE (reference sequence). There are 14 residues in the CDR3. The chain's CDR3 is CASSLNRDSEKLFF. CDR3 nucleotide sequence: TGTGCCAGCAGCTTGAATAGGGATAGTGAAAAACTGTTTTTT.

The chain carries TRBV6-6 and TRBJ1-4, with D perhaps matching TRBD1 (5 bases). Trimming removed 5 bases at V and 6 bases at J, with 13 bases between. Germline values: CDR1 MNHNY, CDR2 SVGAGI (reference sequence). This CDR3 contains 14 residues. The CDR3 spells CASSPPGAHEKLFF. The DNA for the CDR3 is TGTGCCAGCAGTCCCCCCGGGGCACATGAAAAACTGTTTTTT.

This clone was seen a few times. This chain joins TRBV28 and TRBJ2-1; weak D call: TRBD2 (6 bases). Trimming took off 5 bases at V and 2 bases at J, with 10 bases between the two ends. CDR3 length equals 14 residues. Germline CDR1 MDHEN, CDR2 SYDVKM. This chain's CDR3 is CASSISGAYNEQFF. For the CDR3, the DNA is TGTGCCAGCAGTATTAGCGGAGCCTACAATGAGCAGTTCTTC.

The chain uses TRBV28 and TRBJ2-7, with TRBD2 identical over 14 bases. Looked up from germline, CDR1 is MDHEN and CDR2 is SYDVKM. This CDR3 has 17 residues. The ends lost 10 bases at V and 0 bases at J; junction bases unmatched: 11. CDR3 in amino acids: CATKGLAGAPDSYEQYF. The CDR3 region has the DNA TGTGCCACCAAGGGACTAGCGGGAGCCCCCGACTCCTACGAGCAGTACTTC.

This clone is labeled medium-sized. A junction end diverges from the germline sequence, so it may reflect a read error. The rearrangement links TRBV2 to TRBJ2-6; 8 bases agree with TRBD1. This CDR3 comprises 10 residues. Per germline, CDR1 SNHLY and CDR2 FYNNEI. CDR3 in DNA: TGTGCTACAGGGGGCAACGTCCTGACTTTC. Translated: CATGGNVLTF.

The J gene is TRBJ1-5, the V gene TRBV7-2, with 11 bases identical to TRBD1. The CDR3 has 18 residues. Per germline, CDR1 SGHTA and CDR2 FQGNSA. Losses at the gene ends were 3 bases for V and 2 bases for J; bases not matched to a gene: 9. CDR3 region: CASSFWTGGAGGNQPQHF. The CDR3 nucleotides are TGTGCCAGCAGCTTCTGGACAGGGGGCGCGGGTGGCAATCAGCCCCAGCATTTT.